This T cell receptor (beta chain) was observed in a study of T cell responses to AZD1222 COVID-19 vaccine. About this clone itself: What it binds is unknown.

Assay used: immunoSEQ multiplex PCR; TCRdb lists only in-frame clones, some missing. The sample consists of fewer than 130,000 clones, over 85% of them appearing once. Germline V gene sequence: CDR1 LNHDA, CDR2 SQIVND (reference sequence). The junction had 3 bases not matched to a gene; V was cut back by 4 bases and J by 5 bases. The CDR3 contains 15 residues. Findings of the study overall: Clonal diversity was possibly underestimated, and the donors were mostly white British, with more females. Vaccine-associated CD4 TCRs spanned spike, dominant at 160-218 and 743-854. Only a handful of AZD1222 recipients tested seropositive at baseline.

This sample comprised peripheral blood, obtained 28 days after the second AZD1222 dose. The receptor was derived from an adult who received the AZD1222 COVID-19 vaccine. The chain is built from TRBV19 and TRBJ2-1; TRBD2 agrees at 12 bases. This chain's CDR3 is CASSTGLAGHNEQFF. In nucleotides, the CDR3 is TGTGCCAGTAGTACCGGACTAGCGGGACACAATGAGCAGTTCTTC.